A single sample is the source of the 19 T cell receptor beta chains below, sequenced in a study of CD4 and CD8 cells across lung adenocarcinoma regions. In TCRdb, the PCR reads were re-called with MiXCR into one record per CDR3 protein. This repertoire shows tens of thousands of distinct CDR3 sequences, approximately 50% found once; its top ten account for approximately 26%. Sample: CD8+ T cells from the center of a lung tumor. These receptors all come from a female donor with lung adenocarcinoma. The CD4 and CD8 labels of this study may be unreliable.

The V call is TRBV12-3 or TRBV12-4, the J call TRBJ2-5; possibly TRBD1 or TRBD2 for D (6 bases each). This CDR3 has 14 amino acids. Trimming took off 8 bases at V and 0 bases at J, with 13 bases between the two ends. CDR3 sequence: CASSQGGYQETQYF. CDR3 coding DNA: TGTGCCAGCTCCCAAGGGGGGTACCAAGAGACCCAGTACTTC.

The chain combines TRBV9 with TRBJ2-3, with 9 bases aligning to TRBD2. The germline gives CDR1 SGDLS, CDR2 YYNGEE. This CDR3 is 17 amino acids long. The trim removed 3 bases at V and 5 bases at J, leaving 13 bases unmatched. Written as DNA, the CDR3 is TGTGCCAGCAGCGCTATTAGCGGGAGCGCGATCGGAGATACGCAGTATTTT. Translation: CASSAISGSAIGDTQYF.

V gene TRBV5-1 combines with J gene TRBJ1-3; D is possibly TRBD1 (6 bases). The ends were cut back, 4 bases at V and 0 bases at J, with 11 bases in the middle. The CDR3 is 15 amino acids. Germline CDR1 reads SGHRS; CDR2 reads YFSETQ. This CDR3 is CASSKGQPSGNTIYF. Here the CDR3 DNA reads TGCGCCAGCAGCAAGGGACAACCCTCTGGAAACACCATATATTTT.

Within the sample, this clonotype is large. One junction end does not reproduce the germline sequence, and a read error may be involved. The chain employs TRBV27 and TRBJ1-1; 7 nucleotides line up with TRBD1. CDR1 is MNHEY and CDR2 is SMNVEV in the germline V gene (reference sequence). The CDR3 has 16 residues. The CDR3 nucleotides read TGTGCCAGCCGTTTTCGCGGGACAGACAGATACACTGAAGCTTTCTTT. Its translation is CASRFRGTDRYTEAFF.

As DNA, the CDR3 is TGTGCCAGCAGAACAAAGCGGGGGGTATCCTACAATGAGCAGTTCTTC. It specifies CASRTKRGVSYNEQFF. This chain connects TRBV6-1 to TRBJ2-1; 9 bases match TRBD2. The trim removed 6 bases at V and 1 base at J, leaving 7 bases unmatched. Germline assignment: CDR1 MNHNS and CDR2 SASEGT. This CDR3 has 16 residues.

The chain employs TRBV7-2 and TRBJ2-1, with 7 bases that match TRBD2. The CDR3 runs to 15 residues. In germline, CDR1 is SGHTA, CDR2 FQGNSA. The J segment lost 4 bases and the V segment lost 2 bases, leaving 5 bases of the junction unmatched. CDR3 amino acids: CASSLLAGVYNEQFF. The CDR3 DNA reads TGTGCCAGCAGCTTACTGGCGGGAGTTTACAATGAGCAGTTCTTC.

The chain has TRBV27 and TRBJ2-5; D call uncertain. This CDR3 comprises 13 residues. Trimming shortened V by 5 bases and J by 2 bases, and 9 bases separated the two germline ends. Germline V lookup: CDR1 MNHEY, CDR2 SMNVEV (reference sequence). This chain's CDR3 is CASSLRLQETQYF. DNA for the CDR3: TGTGCCAGCAGTCTACGGTTACAAGAGACCCAGTACTTC.

Turning to this clonotype: An end of the junction differs from the germline gene, which may be a read error. The chain links TRBV10-3 to TRBJ2-4, with D hard to call. This CDR3 has 14 amino acids. CDR1 ENHRY and CDR2 SYGVKD come from the germline V gene. The CDR3 here is CATKVRRHGNIQYF. CDR3 DNA sequence: TGTGCCACCAAGGTCCGGCGACACGGAAACATCCAGTACTTC.

This clonotype was recorded at least ten times. This rearrangement joins TRBV7-6 to TRBJ2-5; unclear D gene. Germline CDR1 is SGHVS and CDR2 is FNYEAQ. The V gene lost 4 bases and the J gene lost 5 bases, with 11 bases spanning the gap. This CDR3 comprises 13 residues. CDR3 coding DNA: TGTGCCAGCAGCTGGGGTCTTGCGGAGACCCAGTACTTC. Protein sequence: CASSWGLAETQYF.

The rearrangement links TRBV14 to TRBJ1-2; D remains ambiguous. CDR3 length: 12 amino acids. V was shortened by 4 bases and J by 1 base, with 4 bases between the two germline ends. Germline assignment: CDR1 SGHDN and CDR2 FVKESK. In nucleotides, the CDR3 is TGTGCCAGCAGCCTACATAACTATGGCTACACCTTC. Protein product: CASSLHNYGYTF.

This clonotype has ten or more counts. The chain is built from TRBV4-2 and TRBJ2-1; 9 positions match TRBD1. Germline CDR1 is LGHNA and CDR2 is YNFKEQ. Losses at the gene ends were 4 bases for V and 9 bases for J; bases not matched to a gene: 16. The CDR3 contains 17 residues. CDR3 residues: CASSPDLEGQGFGEQFF. DNA of the CDR3: TGTGCCAGCAGCCCCGATTTAGAGGGACAGGGATTCGGTGAGCAGTTCTTC.

This chain connects TRBV6-1 to TRBJ2-1, with D perhaps matching TRBD2 (6 bases). The ends were cut back, 5 bases at V and 1 base at J, with 12 bases in the middle. Germline V CDR1 and CDR2: MNHNS, SASEGT. This CDR3 has 15 residues. DNA for the CDR3: TGTGCCAGCAGTCCCGCTAGCGCATCCTACAATGAGCAGTTCTTC. This sequence encodes CASSPASASYNEQFF.

The chain recombines TRBV6-1 with TRBJ2-3; 12 bases align to TRBD1. V shed 8 bases, J shed 9 bases, and the junction held 12 bases outside the gene matches. This CDR3 has 15 amino acids. CDR1 is MNHNS and CDR2 is SASEGT in the germline V gene. In DNA, the CDR3 is TGTGCCAGCGGTGCGGGACAGGGGGCCGCAAACACGCAGTATTTT. Translated: CASGAGQGAANTQYF.

The V call is TRBV27, the J call TRBJ2-4; possibly TRBD1 or TRBD2 for D (5 bases each). Per germline, CDR1 MNHEY and CDR2 SMNVEV (reference sequence). Trimming cost V 10 bases and J 13 bases, with 23 bases left between them. The CDR3 totals 13 residues. CDR3 amino acids: CATGLRAKDMQYF. The CDR3, as DNA: TGTGCCACGGGGCTGCGAGCCAAAGATATGCAGTACTTC.

There are many counts of this clonotype. The chain combines TRBV12-5 with TRBJ2-1; D is uncertain. This CDR3 region has 10 residues. CDR1 is LGHNT, CDR2 FRNRAP, per germline. The V end was cut by 5 bases, the J end by 6 bases, with 2 bases between. In nucleotides, the CDR3 is TGTGCTAGTGGTACCAATGAGCAGTTCTTC. Encoded protein: CASGTNEQFF.

The rearrangement joins TRBV7-2 to TRBJ2-5; 7 bases are shared with TRBD2. Germline V CDR1 and CDR2: SGHTA, FQGNSA. J gave up 11 bases and V 11 bases, and 20 bases lay outside the gene matches. This CDR3 is 14 amino acids long. CDR3 region: CAGRGGCATDTQYF. CDR3 in DNA: TGTGCCGGGCGCGGGGGTTGTGCTACAGACACTCAGTACTTC.

The chain is built from TRBV27 and TRBJ2-3; possible D gene TRBD2, 7 bases. Near its end, the DNA agrees better with TRBJ2-5, so the J call may be wrong. Germline-derived CDR1 and CDR2 are MNHEY and SMNVEV (reference sequence). The CDR3 contains 15 residues. CDR3 coding DNA: TGTGCCAGGAGGAGGGGGGGGGGAGTCCCGGATACCCAGTACTTC. Translation: CARRRGGGVPDTQYF.

The CDR3 DNA is TGTGCCAGCAGTCTAGGGGTCAGCCACGACAATGAGCAGTTCTTC. Translation gives CASSLGVSHDNEQFF. The V and J genes are TRBV12-3 or TRBV12-4 and TRBJ2-1; tentative D call: TRBD1 (5 bases). The CDR3 runs to 15 residues. Trimming left V 5 bases short and J 5 bases short, with 16 bases between.

This clonotype is medium-sized. With a much larger clone just one base away, this may be a read error. The V and J genes are TRBV6-1 and TRBJ2-1, with 9 bases identical to TRBD2. The end of the DNA is better explained by TRBJ2-7, so the J call may be wrong. Germline values: CDR1 MNHNS, CDR2 SASEGT. The CDR3 sequence is 15 residues long. The CDR3 reads CASRIGTSRHNEQYF. The CDR3 DNA sequence: TGTGCCAGCCGGATCGGGACTAGCAGACACAATGAGCAGTACTTC.